The clone carrying this T cell receptor (beta chain) was recorded a few times. The antigen remains unidentified. The data derive from a study of spatial heterogeneity in lung cancer. Study-wide background: The study found that TCR transcript counts in tumor regions correlated strongly with a matched bulk RNA-seq T cell module score. Study findings and constraints: Mutation counts in tumors were tracked by counts of expanded intratumoral alpha and beta TCRs.

Germline CDR1 LGHDT, CDR2 YNNKEL (reference sequence). Trimming at V came to 0 bases and at J to 3 bases, leaving 4 bases not matched to a gene. The CDR3 runs to 15 residues. Specified time point: sample taken at primary tumor resection. TCRdb re-analysed the 5' RACE reads in MiXCR, keeping a single row per CDR3 protein. The sample lists a few thousand distinct CDR3 sequences; around 15% were seen once. The chain recombines TRBV3-1 with TRBJ1-1, with 7 positions matching TRBD1. The input for sequencing was lung tumor tissue, taken at surgery. This clonotype was obtained from a female donor with early-stage non-small cell lung cancer. CDR3 in DNA: TGTGCCAGCAGCCAAGAGACAGGGTGGGACACTGAAGCTTTCTTT. This encodes CASSQETGWDTEAFF.